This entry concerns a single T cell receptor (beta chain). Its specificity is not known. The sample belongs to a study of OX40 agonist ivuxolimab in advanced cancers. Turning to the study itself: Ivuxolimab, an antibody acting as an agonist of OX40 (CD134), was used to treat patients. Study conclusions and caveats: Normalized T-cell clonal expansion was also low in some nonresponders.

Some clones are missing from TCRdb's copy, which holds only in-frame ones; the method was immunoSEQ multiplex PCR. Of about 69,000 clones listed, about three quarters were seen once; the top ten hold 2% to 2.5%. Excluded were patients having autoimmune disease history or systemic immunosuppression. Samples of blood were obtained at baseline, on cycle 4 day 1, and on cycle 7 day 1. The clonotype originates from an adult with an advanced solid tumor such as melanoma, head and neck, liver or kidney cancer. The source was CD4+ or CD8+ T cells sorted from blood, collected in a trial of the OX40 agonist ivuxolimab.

The CDR3 DNA sequence: TGTGCCAGCAGAACTGGGCCCTTCGAAGCTTTCTTT. This translates into CASRTGPFEAFF. The chain combines TRBV2 with TRBJ1-1; D ambiguous. The CDR3 loop spans 12 amino acids. In germline, CDR1 is SNHLY, CDR2 FYNNEI. Trimming took 6 bases from V and 8 from J, leaving 13 bases between them.